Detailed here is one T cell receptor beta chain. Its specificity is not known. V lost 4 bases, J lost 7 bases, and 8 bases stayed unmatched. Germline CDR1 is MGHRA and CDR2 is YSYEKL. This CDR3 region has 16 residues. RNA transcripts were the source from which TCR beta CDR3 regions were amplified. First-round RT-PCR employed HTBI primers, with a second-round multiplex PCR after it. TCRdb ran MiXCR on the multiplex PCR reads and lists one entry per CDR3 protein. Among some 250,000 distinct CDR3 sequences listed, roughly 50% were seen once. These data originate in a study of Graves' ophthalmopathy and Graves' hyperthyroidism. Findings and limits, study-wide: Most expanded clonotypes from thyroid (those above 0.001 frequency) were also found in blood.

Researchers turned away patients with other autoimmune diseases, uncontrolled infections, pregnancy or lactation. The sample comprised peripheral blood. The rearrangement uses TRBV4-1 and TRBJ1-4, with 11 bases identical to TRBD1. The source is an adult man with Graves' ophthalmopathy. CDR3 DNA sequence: TGCGCCAGCAGCCTACAAGGACAGGGGGCGGTTGAAAAACTGTTTTTT. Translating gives CASSLQGQGAVEKLFF.